This TCR beta chain comes out of a study of blood T cells in healthy people across ages. The donors, all healthy, were Caucasians living in Russia, aged about 6 to 100. General study points: Without sorted subsets, naive and antigen-experienced compartments could not be conclusively compared.

Through a sample-barcoded 5' primer and a J-beta primer mix, a second PCR was run for roughly 6 to 12 cycles. A template-switch adaptor with 12 random nucleotides tagged each cDNA molecule. Using its own MiXCR run on the 5' RACE reads, TCRdb lists one record per CDR3 protein. The table records just under 900,000 distinct CDR3 sequences, 29% of them present only once. As to this clonotype: Its antigen is as yet unknown.

Sequencing was performed on blood. The clonotype was recovered from a woman of 80 years or more in good health.

In DNA form, the CDR3 reads TGTGCCAGCAGGCGGACAGATTATAGCAATCAGCCCCAGCATTTT. This codes for CASRRTDYSNQPQHF. This chain joins TRBV6-6 and TRBJ1-5, with D possibly TRBD1 on 6 matching bases. The CDR3 is made up of 15 amino acids. Between the trimmed V and J ends, which lost 6 bases and 0 bases, there was a span of 12 bases. The V gene's germline CDR1 is MNHNY and CDR2 SVGAGI (reference sequence).